This TCR beta chain was captured by sequencing in a study of a mutant IDH1 vaccine in newly diagnosed glioma. As for the study in general: The treated group averaged 40.4 years old and was around 62% male, roughly 38% female.

Study-level results: Top-clonotype changes in peripheral T cells seemed unrelated to pseudoprogression.

Specified time point: baseline, week 1 (first vaccination visit). Described treatment: pre-vaccination baseline after standard-of-care therapy. Newly diagnosed WHO grade 3 or 4 IDH1-mutant, ATRX-lost astrocytomas were identified in the donors. V shed 3 bases and J 5 bases; nucleotides not matched to a gene: 8. The CDR3 runs 16 residues. Germline loops: CDR1 SGHRS, CDR2 YFSETQ. The method was immunoSEQ multiplex PCR; TCRdb's version includes in-frame clones alone and lacks a portion of them. In the table there are around 88,000 clones, around four fifths of which are singletons. This clone has just one count. Its antigen is unknown.

V is TRBV5-1 and J is TRBJ2-5; TRBD1 agrees at 12 bases. This sequence originates from a man aged 40-50 years with glioma. This specimen consisted of PBMCs, obtained from a glioma patient treated with radiotherapy, temozolomide or both. The DNA for the CDR3 is TGCGCCAGCAGCTATTGGGGACAGGGGGCGAGGGAGACCCAGTACTTC. Translating it yields CASSYWGQGARETQYF.